One TCR beta chain is described in this entry. The data stem from a study of blood T cell repertoires in COVID-19. As for the study in general: Acute and convalescent COVID-19 specimens originated in the United States, Italy and Spain.

This CDR3 has 16 amino acids. Germline CDR1 is SGHNT and CDR2 is YENEEA. V gave up 4 bases and J gave up 0 bases; unmatched junction bases: 3. Generated by immunoSEQ multiplex PCR, the TCRdb table keeps only in-frame clones and is missing some. Among roughly 24,000 clones, approximately 91% were seen once, and the ten largest hold approximately 27%. Sequencing input: peripheral blood. The receptor's source is a man aged 65 to 85 with COVID-19, enrolled during active disease. The gene calls are TRBV11-3 and TRBJ2-1; 10 bases line up with TRBD2. The CDR3 is CASSSRTSGSYNEQFF. CDR3 sequence (DNA): TGTGCCAGCAGCTCCCGGACTAGCGGCTCCTACAATGAGCAGTTCTTC.